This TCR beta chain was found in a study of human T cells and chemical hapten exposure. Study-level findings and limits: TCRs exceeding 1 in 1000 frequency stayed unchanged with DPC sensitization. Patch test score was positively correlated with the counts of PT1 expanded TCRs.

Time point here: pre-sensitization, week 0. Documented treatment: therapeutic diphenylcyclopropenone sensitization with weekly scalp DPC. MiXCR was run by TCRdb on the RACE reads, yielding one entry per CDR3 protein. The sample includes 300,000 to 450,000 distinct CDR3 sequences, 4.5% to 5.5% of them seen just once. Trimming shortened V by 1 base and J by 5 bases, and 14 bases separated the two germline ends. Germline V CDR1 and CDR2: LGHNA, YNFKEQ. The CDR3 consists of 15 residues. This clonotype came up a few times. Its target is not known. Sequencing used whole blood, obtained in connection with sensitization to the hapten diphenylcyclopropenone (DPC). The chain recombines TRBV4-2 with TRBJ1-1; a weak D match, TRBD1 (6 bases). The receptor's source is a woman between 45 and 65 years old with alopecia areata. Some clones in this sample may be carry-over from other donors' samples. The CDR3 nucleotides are TGTGCCAGCAGCCAAGTCGGGGGCGATCGGACTGAAGCTTTCTTT. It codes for CASSQVGGDRTEAFF.